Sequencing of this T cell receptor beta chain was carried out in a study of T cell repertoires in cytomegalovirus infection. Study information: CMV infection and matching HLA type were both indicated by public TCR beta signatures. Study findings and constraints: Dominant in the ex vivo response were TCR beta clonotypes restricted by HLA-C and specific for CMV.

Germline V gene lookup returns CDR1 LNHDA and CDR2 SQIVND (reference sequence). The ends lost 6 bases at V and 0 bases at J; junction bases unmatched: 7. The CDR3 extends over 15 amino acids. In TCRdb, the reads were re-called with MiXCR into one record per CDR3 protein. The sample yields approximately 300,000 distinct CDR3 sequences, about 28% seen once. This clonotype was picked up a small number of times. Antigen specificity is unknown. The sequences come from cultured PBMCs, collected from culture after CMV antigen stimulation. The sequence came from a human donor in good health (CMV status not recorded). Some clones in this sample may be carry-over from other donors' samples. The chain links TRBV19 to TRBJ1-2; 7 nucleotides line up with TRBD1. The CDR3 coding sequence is TGTGCCAGTAGCCTACAGGGGCTGACTAACTATGGCTACACCTTC. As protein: CASSLQGLTNYGYTF. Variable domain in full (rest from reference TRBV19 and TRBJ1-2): DGGITQSPKYLFRKEGQNVTLSCEQNLNHDAMYWYRQDPGQGLRLIYYSQIVNDFQKGDIAEGYSVSREKKESFPLTVTSAQKNPTAFYLCASSLQGLTNYGYTFGSGTRLTVV.